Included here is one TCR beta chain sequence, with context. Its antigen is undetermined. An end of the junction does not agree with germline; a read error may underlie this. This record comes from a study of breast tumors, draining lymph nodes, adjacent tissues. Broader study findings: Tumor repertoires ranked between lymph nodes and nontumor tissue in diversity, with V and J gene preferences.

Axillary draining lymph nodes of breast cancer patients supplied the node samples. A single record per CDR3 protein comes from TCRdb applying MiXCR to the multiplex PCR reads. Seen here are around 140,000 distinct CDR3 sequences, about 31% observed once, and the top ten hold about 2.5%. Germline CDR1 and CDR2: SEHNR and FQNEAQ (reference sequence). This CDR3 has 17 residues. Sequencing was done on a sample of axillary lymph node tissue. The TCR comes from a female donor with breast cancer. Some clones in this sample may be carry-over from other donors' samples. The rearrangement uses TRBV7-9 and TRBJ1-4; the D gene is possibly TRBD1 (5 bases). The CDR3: CASSLAGTGGGNEKLFF. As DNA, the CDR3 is TGCGCCAGCAGCTTGGCCGGAACAGGAGGAGGAAATGAAAAACTGTTTTTT.